The 20 T cell receptor beta chains below come from one sample, sequenced in a study of blood T cells in healthy people across ages. A second about 6 to 12 cycle PCR used barcoded and J-beta primers. TCRdb passed the 5' RACE reads through MiXCR, listing each CDR3 protein once. Counted here are roughly 640,000 distinct CDR3 sequences, about 30% occurring once; the ten biggest clones make up approximately 14%. The sample comprised blood. These receptors were obtained from an elderly woman in good health.

To note about this clonotype: A much larger clone sits a single nucleotide away, making a read error possible. The chain has TRBV20-1 and TRBJ2-7, with D possibly TRBD2 on 6 matching bases. Between the trimmed V and J ends, which lost 4 bases and 2 bases, there was a span of 15 bases. The CDR3 is 14 amino acids. Germline V gene sequence: CDR1 DFQATT, CDR2 SNEGSKA (reference sequence). This CDR3 is CSAKRRGPPYEQYF. The CDR3 DNA sequence: TGCAGTGCTAAGAGGAGGGGCCCCCCCTACGAGCAGTACTTC.

This clonotype was counted at least ten times. This chain uses TRBV5-1 with TRBJ2-1; 11 nucleotides line up with TRBD2. This CDR3 has 19 amino acids. Trimming at V came to 1 base and at J to 4 bases, leaving 13 bases not matched to a gene. Germline V lookup: CDR1 SGHRS, CDR2 YFSETQ. This CDR3 is CASSLLAGGRGNLYNEQFF. CDR3 bases: TGCGCCAGCAGCTTGCTAGCGGGGGGCCGGGGGAACCTTTACAATGAGCAGTTCTTC.

This chain joins TRBV6-2 or TRBV6-3 and TRBJ2-1; 7 bases are a match to TRBD1. CDR1 is MNHEY and CDR2 is SVGEGT in the germline V gene. After removal of 8 bases from V and 10 bases from J, the junction contained 17 bases not matched to a gene. This CDR3 contains 15 residues. Here the CDR3 reads CASALRTGTGEEQFF. CDR3 nucleotides: TGTGCCAGCGCTCTCCGGACAGGCACCGGGGAGGAGCAGTTCTTC.

There are many counts of this clonotype. The chain employs TRBV5-1 and TRBJ1-2, with D hard to call. This CDR3 has 14 amino acids. The germline V and J ends were trimmed by 4 bases and 0 bases, with 10 bases remaining between them. CDR1 is SGHRS and CDR2 is YFSETQ in the germline V gene. The CDR3 DNA follows: TGCGCCAGCAGCCCAGAAGGAGCTAACTATGGCTACACCTTC. It translates to CASSPEGANYGYTF.

The table lists this clonotype with many counts. This chain uses TRBV25-1 with TRBJ2-4; either TRBD1 or TRBD2 may supply D (5 bases each). V dropped 7 bases and J dropped 5 bases, with 12 bases sitting between them. Germline V lookup: CDR1 MGHDK, CDR2 SYGVNS. The CDR3 runs 13 residues. The CDR3 region is CASTGPDQNIQYF. In DNA, the CDR3 is TGTGCCAGCACGGGGCCAGACCAAAACATTCAGTACTTC.

The chain has TRBV7-2 and TRBJ2-1; 11 bases fit TRBD2. The junction had 5 bases not matched to a gene; V was cut back by 1 base and J by 6 bases. This CDR3 comprises 16 residues. Germline CDR1 is SGHTA and CDR2 is FQGNSA. The CDR3 DNA is TGTGCCAGCAGCTTAGGAGGGACTAGCGGAACCAATGAGCAGTTCTTC. This sequence encodes CASSLGGTSGTNEQFF. Full variable domain (rest looked up from reference TRBV7-2 and TRBJ2-1): GAGVSQSPSNKVTEKGKDVELRCDPISGHTALYWYRQSLGQGLEFLIYFQGNSAPDKSGLPSDRFSAERTGGSVSTLTIQRTQQEDSAVYLCASSLGGTSGTNEQFFGPGTRLTVL.

For this clonotype: Possible read error: a much larger clone is one base away. The rearrangement links TRBV5-1 to TRBJ1-2, with 8 bases matching TRBD1. CDR3 size: 14 residues. CDR1 is SGHRS, CDR2 YFSETQ, per germline. The DNA for the CDR3 is TGCGCCAGCAGCGTCAGGGGGCCCGACTATGACTACACCTTC. The encoded protein is CASSVRGPDYDYTF.

For this clonotype: The junction does not match germline at one end; this may be a read error. The chain's CDR3 is CAINEFTLFSGNTIYF. Here the CDR3 DNA reads TGTGCCATCAATGAGTTCACGCTGTTCTCTGGAAACACCATATATTTT. The chain has TRBV10-3 and TRBJ1-3; D not resolved. CDR1 ENHRY and CDR2 SYGVKD come from the germline V gene. The CDR3 length is 16 residues.

The genes are TRBV7-3 and TRBJ2-3; D ambiguous. The length of the CDR3 is 14 residues. CDR1 is SGHTA, CDR2 FQGTGA, per germline. V was pared by 4 bases and J by 6 bases, with 14 bases between. As DNA, the CDR3 is TGTGCCAGCAGCTCCTCCTCGTCCGAGGATACGCAGTATTTT. This gives the protein CASSSSSSEDTQYF. The full variable domain, completed using reference TRBV7-3 and TRBJ2-3, is GAGVSQTPSNKVTEKGKYVELRCDPISGHTALYWYRQSLGQGPEFLIYFQGTGAADDSGLPNDRFFAVRPEGSVSTLKIQRTERGDSAVYLCASSSSSSEDTQYFGPGTRLTVL.

This clonotype was observed a single time. This rearrangement joins TRBV24-1 to TRBJ1-2; D is perhaps TRBD1 (5 bases). From germline, CDR1 is KGHDR and CDR2 SFDVKD. The CDR3 covers 14 residues. Trimming cost V 5 bases and J 8 bases, with 17 bases left between them. CDR3 sequence: CATSGFNRGYGYTF. The CDR3 DNA sequence: TGTGCCACCAGTGGCTTTAATCGGGGGTACGGCTACACCTTC.

Comments on this clonotype: One end of the junction does not line up with germline, which may come from a read error. The rearrangement joins TRBV20-1 to TRBJ1-6; 7 nucleotides match TRBD1. Germline V gene lookup returns CDR1 DFQATT and CDR2 SNEGSKA (reference sequence). There are 17 residues in the CDR3. CDR3 sequence (DNA): TGCAGTGCGCGGGGGGGATTTACTGGACAGGCCAATTCACCCCCCCACTTT. This encodes CSARGGFTGQANSPPHF.

This clonotype came up many times. J is TRBJ2-7 and V is TRBV10-3; 8 nucleotides match TRBD1. CDR1 is ENHRY, CDR2 SYGVKD, per germline. The CDR3 length is 14 residues. The J segment lost 3 bases and the V segment lost 4 bases, leaving 5 bases of the junction unmatched. The CDR3 spells CAISVGGQVYEQYF. The CDR3 nucleotides read TGTGCCATCAGTGTGGGGGGACAGGTCTACGAGCAGTACTTC.

The V and J genes are TRBV20-1 and TRBJ1-1; possibly TRBD1 for D (5 bases). In germline, CDR1 is DFQATT, CDR2 SNEGSKA (reference sequence). Deletions cut 2 bases from V and 5 bases from J, with 24 bases between. The CDR3 is made up of 17 amino acids. CDR3 bases: TGCAGTGCTAGACTACAATCAGGGCTAATGGTGGGAACTGAAGCTTTCTTT. As protein: CSARLQSGLMVGTEAFF.

At least ten counts were recorded for this clonotype. CDR3 nucleotides: TGTGCCAGCAGCCAAGTCCGCCAGGGCGACGGGGAACTGTTTTTT. As protein: CASSQVRQGDGELFF. The chain joins TRBV4-2 to TRBJ1-4; a weak D match, TRBD1 (5 bases). Per the germline V gene, CDR1 is LGHNA and CDR2 is YNFKEQ. V was shortened by 1 base and J by 12 bases, with 18 bases between the two germline ends. The CDR3 totals 15 residues.

A remark on this clonotype: A much larger clone sits a single nucleotide away, making a read error possible. This chain connects TRBV29-1 to TRBJ2-1; possibly TRBD1 or TRBD2 for D (5 bases each). The germline V gene has CDR1 SQVTM and CDR2 ANQGSEA. This CDR3 region has 11 residues. The CDR3 loop is CNVLRGKEQFF. For the CDR3, the DNA is TGCAACGTTCTCCGGGGCAAAGAGCAGTTCTTC.

The table lists this clonotype with many counts. V is TRBV6-5 and J is TRBJ2-1; TRBD2 matches 7 bases. The CDR3 loop spans 15 amino acids. The V segment lost 2 bases and the J segment 6 bases; nucleotides outside the gene matches: 7. The germline CDR1 and CDR2 sequences are MNHEY and SVGAGI. CDR3 region: CASSYETSHSNEQFF. The CDR3 DNA sequence: TGTGCCAGCAGTTACGAGACTAGCCACTCCAATGAGCAGTTCTTC.

This clonotype was observed at least ten times. This chain joins TRBV4-3 and TRBJ1-5, with D perhaps matching TRBD1 (6 bases). The germline CDR1 and CDR2 sequences are LGHNA and YSLEER. The CDR3 length is 15 residues. The V and J ends lost 1 base and 4 bases respectively, with 11 bases between them. CDR3 DNA: TGCGCCAGCAGCCAAGGAGGACAGCCTAATCAGCCCCAGCATTTT. It encodes CASSQGGQPNQPQHF.

Remarks on this clonotype: Just one base apart from a much larger clone, this may be a read error. This rearrangement joins TRBV10-3 to TRBJ2-5; TRBD1 agrees at 7 bases. There are 13 residues in the CDR3. Per germline, CDR1 ENHRY and CDR2 SYGVKD. The CDR3 DNA reads as TGTGCCACCACAAGACAGGGCCAAGAGACCCGGTACTTC. Its protein is CATTRQGQETRYF.

There are many counts of this clonotype. This CDR3 reads CASSSYLGEAFF. The CDR3 DNA sequence: TGTGCCAGCAGTTCTTACTTGGGGGAAGCTTTCTTT. This rearrangement joins TRBV12-3 or TRBV12-4 to TRBJ1-1; D unresolved. V dropped 4 bases and J dropped 8 bases, with 11 bases sitting between them. CDR3 length equals 12 residues.

This clonotype was detected many times. The chain links TRBV6-5 to TRBJ2-3; D remains unclear. CDR3 length: 14 residues. Trimming cost V 6 bases and J 0 bases, with 10 bases left between them. The germline V gene has CDR1 MNHEY and CDR2 SVGAGI. The CDR3 is CASSLTESTDTQYF. The CDR3 DNA sequence: TGTGCCAGCAGCCTAACAGAGAGCACAGATACGCAGTATTTT.